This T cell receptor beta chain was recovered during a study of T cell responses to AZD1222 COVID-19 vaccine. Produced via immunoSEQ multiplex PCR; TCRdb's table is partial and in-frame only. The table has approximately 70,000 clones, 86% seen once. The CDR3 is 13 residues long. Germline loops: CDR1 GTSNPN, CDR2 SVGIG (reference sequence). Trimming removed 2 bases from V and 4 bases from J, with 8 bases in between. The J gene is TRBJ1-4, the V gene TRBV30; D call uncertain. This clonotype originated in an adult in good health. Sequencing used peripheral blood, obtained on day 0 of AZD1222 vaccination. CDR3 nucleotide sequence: TGTGCCTGGAGTAACGGGGTTAATGAAAAACTGTTTTTT. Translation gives CAWSNGVNEKLFF.